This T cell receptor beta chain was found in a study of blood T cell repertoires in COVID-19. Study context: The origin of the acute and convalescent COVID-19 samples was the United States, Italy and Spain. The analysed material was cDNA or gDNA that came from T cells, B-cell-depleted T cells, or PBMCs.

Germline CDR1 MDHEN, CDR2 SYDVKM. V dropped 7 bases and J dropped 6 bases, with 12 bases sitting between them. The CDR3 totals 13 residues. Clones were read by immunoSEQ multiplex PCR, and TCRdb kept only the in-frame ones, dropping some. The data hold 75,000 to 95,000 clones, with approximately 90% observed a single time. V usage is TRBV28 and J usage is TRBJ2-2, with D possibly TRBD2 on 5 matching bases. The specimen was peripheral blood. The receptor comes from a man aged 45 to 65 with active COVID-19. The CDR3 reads CASTPLEAGELFF. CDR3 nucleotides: TGTGCCAGCACCCCCTTGGAGGCCGGGGAGCTGTTTTTT.